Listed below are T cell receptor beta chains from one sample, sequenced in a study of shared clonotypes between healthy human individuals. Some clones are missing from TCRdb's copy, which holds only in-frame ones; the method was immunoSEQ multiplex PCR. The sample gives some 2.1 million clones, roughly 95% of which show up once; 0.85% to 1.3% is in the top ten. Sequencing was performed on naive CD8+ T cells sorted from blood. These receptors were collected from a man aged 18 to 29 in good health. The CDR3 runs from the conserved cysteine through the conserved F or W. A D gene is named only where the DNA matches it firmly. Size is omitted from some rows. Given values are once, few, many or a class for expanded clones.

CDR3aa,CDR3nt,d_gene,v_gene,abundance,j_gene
CASSVVERTNEAFF,TGTGCCAGCAGCGTAGTCGAACGGACAAACGAAGCTTTCTTT,-,TRBV9,once,TRBJ1-1
CASGGGQGTGELFF,TGTGCCAGCGGAGGGGGGCAAGGCACCGGGGAGCTGTTTTTT,-,TRBV6-1,once,TRBJ2-2
CASSQDLVSSGEGNTDTQYF,TGCGCCAGCAGCCAAGATCTTGTATCGTCGGGGGAAGGCAACACAGATACGCAGTATTTT,-,TRBV4-3,-,TRBJ2-3
CASSPERGLSYEQYF,TGCGCCAGCAGCCCGGAGCGGGGCCTTTCCTACGAGCAGTACTTC,TRBD2,TRBV5-1,-,TRBJ2-7
CASSWEPSSSGELFF,TGCGCCAGCAGCTGGGAACCGTCTAGCTCCGGGGAGCTGTTTTTT,-,TRBV5-1,-,TRBJ2-2
CASSFSTGRYEQYF,TGTGCCAGCAGTTTTTCGACAGGGCGCTACGAGCAGTACTTC,TRBD1,TRBV6-6,-,TRBJ2-7
CASSEGGSEQYF,TGTGCCAGCAGCGAAGGAGGGAGCGAGCAGTACTTC,-,TRBV6-1,-,TRBJ2-7
CASSSSASGVYNEQFF,TGTGCCAGCAGTTCCTCGGCTAGCGGAGTCTACAATGAGCAGTTCTTC,TRBD2,TRBV27,-,TRBJ2-1
CASSYGTGNEQYF,TGTGCCAGCAGTTACGGTACAGGGAACGAGCAGTACTTC,-,TRBV6-5,-,TRBJ2-7
CASSWGDSLNQPQHF,TGCGCCAGCAGCTGGGGGGACAGTTTAAATCAGCCCCAGCATTTT,TRBD1,TRBV5-1,-,TRBJ1-5
CASTEGTDLYFYGYTF,TGTGCCAGCACCGAGGGGACGGACTTATATTTCTATGGCTACACCTTC,-,TRBV2,-,TRBJ1-2
CASKAGIGTEAFF,TGCGCCAGCAAGGCGGGGATAGGCACTGAAGCTTTCTTT,-,TRBV5-1,-,TRBJ1-1
CASSWGQGIEQFF,TGTGCCAGCAGTTGGGGACAGGGTATTGAGCAGTTCTTC,TRBD1,TRBV6-5,-,TRBJ2-1
CASSLWGSGDGYTF,TGTGCCAGCAGTTTATGGGGCAGCGGGGATGGCTACACCTTC,-,TRBV27,-,TRBJ1-2
CAISESGLADHYEQYF,TGTGCCATCAGTGAGTCTGGACTAGCGGACCACTACGAGCAGTACTTC,TRBD2,TRBV10-3,-,TRBJ2-7
CASRHTGDIYEQYF,TGCGCCAGCAGACACACCGGGGACATATACGAGCAGTACTTC,-,TRBV10-2,-,TRBJ2-7
CASSIEGREAYEQYF,TGTGCCAGCAGCATAGAGGGGCGGGAGGCCTACGAGCAGTACTTC,TRBD2,TRBV11-2,-,TRBJ2-7
CASSFPGPQHF,TGTGCCAGCAGTTTTCCGGGGCCCCAGCATTTT,-,TRBV28,-,TRBJ1-5
CASSIFSGRVYEQYF,TGTGCCAGCAGTATTTTTAGCGGGAGGGTCTACGAGCAGTACTTC,TRBD2,TRBV27,once,TRBJ2-7
CASSATGGPTYEQYF,TGTGCCAGCAGTGCCACAGGGGGCCCGACCTACGAGCAGTACTTC,TRBD1,TRBV6-1,-,TRBJ2-7
CASSLVGDSNQPQHF,TGTGCCAGCAGTTTAGTGGGGGATAGCAATCAGCCCCAGCATTTT,-,TRBV28,-,TRBJ1-5
CASSFGGAGNTIYF,TGTGCCAGCAGCTTTGGGGGGGCCGGAAACACCATATATTTT,-,TRBV5-6,-,TRBJ1-3
CASSLGAGAQEAFF,TGTGCCAGCAGCTTAGGGGCAGGGGCTCAGGAAGCTTTCTTT,-,TRBV7-6,-,TRBJ1-1
CASSGAGASYEQYF,TGTGCCAGCAGTGGGGCAGGGGCCTCCTACGAGCAGTACTTC,-,TRBV6-6,-,TRBJ2-7
CASSVLNEQYF,TGTGCCAGCAGTGTCCTTAACGAGCAGTACTTC,-,TRBV28,-,TRBJ2-7
CASSLAGGEAFF,TGTGCCAGCAGCTTGGCGGGGGGAGAAGCTTTCTTT,-,TRBV5-6,-,TRBJ1-1
CASSDGTVSNYGYTF,TGCGCCAGCAGCGATGGGACAGTGTCTAACTATGGCTACACCTTC,TRBD1,TRBV5-1,-,TRBJ1-2
CASSLVSGGRDEQFF,TGTGCCAGCAGCTTGGTGAGCGGGGGGCGGGATGAGCAGTTCTTC,TRBD2,TRBV11-2,-,TRBJ2-1
CASSAREGPNYEQYF,TGTGCCAGCTCAGCCCGTGAGGGCCCTAACTACGAGCAGTACTTC,-,TRBV18,-,TRBJ2-7
CAISDRAHTEAFF,TGTGCCATCAGTGACAGGGCCCACACTGAAGCTTTCTTT,-,TRBV10-3,-,TRBJ1-1
CASSTSGSDTQYF,TGTGCTAGCAGCACTAGCGGGAGTGATACGCAGTATTTT,TRBD2,TRBV7-7,once,TRBJ2-3
CASSYGAGGADTQYF,TGTGCCAGCAGTTATGGGGCGGGGGGCGCAGATACGCAGTATTTT,TRBD2,TRBV6-5,-,TRBJ2-3
CASSQVSSAKNIQYF,TGCGCCAGCAGCCAAGTTTCCAGCGCCAAAAACATTCAGTACTTC,-,TRBV4-1,-,TRBJ2-4
CASSQDHMLAKNIQYF,TGCGCCAGCAGCCAAGACCATATGCTAGCCAAAAACATTCAGTACTTC,-,TRBV4-1,once,TRBJ2-4
CASSLSDRTSATDTQYF,TGTGCCAGCAGTTTATCCGATAGGACTAGCGCCACAGATACGCAGTATTTT,TRBD2,TRBV28,-,TRBJ2-3
CASGLASDRKNNYGYTF,TGTGCTAGTGGTTTGGCCTCCGACAGGAAAAATAACTATGGCTACACCTTC,-,TRBV12-5,-,TRBJ1-2
CASSLGTGGNLYGYTF,TGTGCCAGCAGCCTGGGGACAGGGGGCAATCTCTATGGCTACACCTTC,TRBD1,TRBV7-9,-,TRBJ1-2
CASSEVGLAEHNEQFF,TGCGCCAGCAGTGAAGTGGGACTAGCGGAGCATAATGAGCAGTTCTTC,TRBD2,TRBV10-2,-,TRBJ2-1
CASSPTGQGAVFRETQYF,TGTGCCAGCAGCCCGACGGGACAGGGGGCGGTATTCCGAGAGACCCAGTACTTC,TRBD1,TRBV7-3,-,TRBJ2-5
CASSPGLVQGASQETQYF,TGTGCCAGCAGCCCCGGACTAGTACAGGGCGCGTCTCAAGAGACCCAGTACTTC,-,TRBV9,once,TRBJ2-5
CASSVTPGQGVEQYF,TGTGCCAGCAGCGTAACTCCGGGACAGGGAGTTGAGCAGTACTTC,TRBD1,TRBV7-9,-,TRBJ2-7
CASSHAAGTGNPYEQYF,TGCGCCAGCAGCCATGCTGCCGGGACAGGGAATCCCTACGAGCAGTACTTC,TRBD1,TRBV4-3,-,TRBJ2-7
CASSEARLAASTDTQYF,TGTGCCAGCAGTGAAGCCCGACTAGCGGCTAGCACAGATACGCAGTATTTT,TRBD2,TRBV6-1,-,TRBJ2-3
CASSQQGDEQYF,TGTGCCAGCAGCCAACAGGGGGACGAGCAGTACTTC,TRBD1,TRBV13,-,TRBJ2-7
CASSQDRLAGVYTLGNEQFF,TGCGCCAGCAGCCAAGATAGGCTAGCGGGGGTGTACACCCTAGGCAATGAGCAGTTCTTC,TRBD2,TRBV4-1,once,TRBJ2-1
CASSSNRGDSPLHF,TGCGCCAGCAGCTCGAACAGGGGTGATTCACCCCTCCACTTT,TRBD1,TRBV4-3,once,TRBJ1-6
CASSLSSGLGETQYF,TGTGCCAGCAGTTTAAGTAGCGGTCTGGGGGAGACCCAGTACTTC,-,TRBV28,-,TRBJ2-5
CASSLFAGNSYNEQFF,TGTGCCAGCAGTTTATTTGCGGGAAACTCCTACAATGAGCAGTTCTTC,-,TRBV27,-,TRBJ2-1
CATQEGGHTGLYQETQYF,TGTGCCACCCAGGAGGGAGGCCACACGGGATTGTACCAAGAGACCCAGTACTTC,-,TRBV15,-,TRBJ2-5